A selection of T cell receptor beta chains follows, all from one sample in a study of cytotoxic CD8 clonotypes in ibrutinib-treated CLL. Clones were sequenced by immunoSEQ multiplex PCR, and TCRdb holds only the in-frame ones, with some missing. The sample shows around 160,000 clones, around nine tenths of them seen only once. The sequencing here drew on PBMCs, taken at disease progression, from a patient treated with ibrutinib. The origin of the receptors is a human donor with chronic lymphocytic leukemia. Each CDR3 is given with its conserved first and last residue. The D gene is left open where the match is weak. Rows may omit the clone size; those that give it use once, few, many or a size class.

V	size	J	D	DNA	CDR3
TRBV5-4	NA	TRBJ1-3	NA	TGTGCCAGCAGCAGCGCGGGAGGGGGGGGAAACACCATATATTTT	CASSSAGGGGNTIYF
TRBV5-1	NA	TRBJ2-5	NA	TGCGCCAGCAGCTCGGTTAGAGGGGGACAAGAGACCCAGTACTTC	CASSSVRGGQETQYF
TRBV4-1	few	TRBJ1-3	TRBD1	TGCGCCAGCAGCCCGGGAGAGGGGACAGCTGGAAACACCATATATTTT	CASSPGEGTAGNTIYF
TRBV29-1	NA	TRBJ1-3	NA	TGCAGCGTTGTGGCTTTATCAGCTGGAAACACCATATATTTT	CSVVALSAGNTIYF
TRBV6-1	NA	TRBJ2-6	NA	TGTGCCACTCGGAACAGGGTGGCGGGGGCCAACGTCCTGACTTTC	CATRNRVAGANVLTF
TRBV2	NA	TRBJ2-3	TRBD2	TGTGCCAGGGGGACTAGCGGGAGTTTGGCAGATACGCAGTATTTT	CARGTSGSLADTQYF
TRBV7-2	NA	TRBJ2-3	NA	TGTGCCAGCAGCTTAAGGGGGGATTGGGATACGCAGTATTTT	CASSLRGDWDTQYF
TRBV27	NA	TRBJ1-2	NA	TGTGCCAGCAGTTTTACAGGCCCCTATGGCTACACCTTC	CASSFTGPYGYTF
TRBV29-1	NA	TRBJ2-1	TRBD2	TGCAGCGCTTCTCGGGCTAGCGGGGCCTATGGCAAATACAATGAGCAGTTCTTC	CSASRASGAYGKYNEQFF
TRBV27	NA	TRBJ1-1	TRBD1	TGTGCCAGCAGCGGGACACCAGGGGGGAGGCGGACTGAAGCTTTCTTT	CASSGTPGGRRTEAFF
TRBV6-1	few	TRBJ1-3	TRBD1	TGTGCCAGCAGTGAAGCGCAAGGGGGCACCCCTTACACCATATATTTT	CASSEAQGGTPYTIYF
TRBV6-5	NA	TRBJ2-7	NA	TGTGCCAGCAGCATAAGGTTGGGGGACGAGCAGTACTTC	CASSIRLGDEQYF
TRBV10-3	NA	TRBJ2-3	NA	TGTGCCATCCTGCAACTAGATCTGACGCGGGATACGCAGTATTTT	CAILQLDLTRDTQYF
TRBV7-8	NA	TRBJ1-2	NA	TGTGCCAGCAGCTTAGTTCCGTCTGGGGGCTATGGCTACACCTTC	CASSLVPSGGYGYTF
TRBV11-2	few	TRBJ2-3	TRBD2	TGTGCCAGCAGCTTAGTGGGGACTAGCGGGAGGGCCGCTACGCAGTATTTT	CASSLVGTSGRAATQYF
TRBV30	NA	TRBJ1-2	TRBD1	TGTGCCTGGAGTTTCGGACAGGAGGCGGTGGGCTACACCTTC	CAWSFGQEAVGYTF
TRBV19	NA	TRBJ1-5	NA	TGTGCCAGTAGTATCCACTGGGGGCAGGGTACTCAGCCCCAGCATTTT	CASSIHWGQGTQPQHF
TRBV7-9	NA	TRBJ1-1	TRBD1	TGTGCCAGCAGCCCAACCTCCGGGACAGGGGGAAGGGACACTGAAGCTTTCTTT	CASSPTSGTGGRDTEAFF
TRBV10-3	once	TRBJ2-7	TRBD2	TGTGCCACCAAAATAGCGGGAGGCTACGAGCAGTACTTC	CATKIAGGYEQYF
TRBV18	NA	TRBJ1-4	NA	TGTGCCAGCTCACCCTCCCGGGACCCAACCTTTGGGGAAAAACTGTTTTTT	CASSPSRDPTFGEKLFF
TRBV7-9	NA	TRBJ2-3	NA	TGTGCCAGCAGCTCCGTTGAGAGAGTATACACAGATACGCAGTATTTT	CASSSVERVYTDTQYF
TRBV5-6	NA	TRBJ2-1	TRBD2	TGTGCCAGCAGCGCAGCGGGAGCAAAAGAGCAGTTCTTC	CASSAAGAKEQFF
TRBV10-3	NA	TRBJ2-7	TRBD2	TGTGCCATCAAAGTCGGGACTAGCGGGACTTCCTCAACCTACGAGCAGTACTTC	CAIKVGTSGTSSTYEQYF
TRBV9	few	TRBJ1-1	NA	TGTGCCAGCAGCCTTCTGGATAACACTGAAGCTTTCTTT	CASSLLDNTEAFF
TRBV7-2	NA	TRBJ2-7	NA	TGTGCCAGCAGCTTATTCGGGCCGTCCTCGGACGAGCAGTACTTC	CASSLFGPSSDEQYF
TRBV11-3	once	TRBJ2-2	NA	TGTGCCAGCAAAGGACCGGCCTACACCGGGGAGCTGTTTTTT	CASKGPAYTGELFF